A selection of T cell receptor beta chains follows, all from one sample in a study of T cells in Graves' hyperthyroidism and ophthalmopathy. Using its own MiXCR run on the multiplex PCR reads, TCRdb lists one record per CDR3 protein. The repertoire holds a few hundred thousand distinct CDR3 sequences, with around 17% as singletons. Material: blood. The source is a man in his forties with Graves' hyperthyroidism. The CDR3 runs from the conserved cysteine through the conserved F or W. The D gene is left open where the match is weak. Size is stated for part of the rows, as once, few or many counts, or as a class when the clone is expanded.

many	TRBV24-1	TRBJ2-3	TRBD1	TGTGCCACCAGTGACCCGGGACAGGGGGCGACAGATACGCAGTATTTT	CATSDPGQGATDTQYF
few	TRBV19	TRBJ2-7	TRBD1	TGTGCCAGTAGTTGGACAGGGGGCCACGAGCAGTACTTC	CASSWTGGHEQYF
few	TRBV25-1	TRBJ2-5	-	TGTGCCAGCAGTGAATATGGTGAGACCCAGTACTTC	CASSEYGETQYF
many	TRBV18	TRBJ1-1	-	TGTGCCAGCTCACCCCTCTGGGGGGACACTGAAGCTTTCTTT	CASSPLWGDTEAFF
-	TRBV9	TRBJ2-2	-	TGTGCCAGCAGCGTAGGGGGCCTGAACACCGGGGAGCTGTTTTTT	CASSVGGLNTGELFF
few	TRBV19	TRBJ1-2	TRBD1	TGTGCCAGTAGTATTCCCGGGACAGGGGTTCGCTACACCTTC	CASSIPGTGVRYTF
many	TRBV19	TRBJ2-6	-	TGTGCCAGTAGTCTCCTCAACTCTGGGGCCAACGTCCTGACTTTC	CASSLLNSGANVLTF
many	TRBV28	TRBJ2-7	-	TGTGCCAGCAGTACACCCTTCGGTACAGAGGGCGGCGGCTACGAGCAGTACTTC	CASSTPFGTEGGGYEQYF
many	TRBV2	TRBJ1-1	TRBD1	TGTGCCAGCAACAAAGCGCGAGTTGCAGGGGGCGCGTACACTGAAGCTTTCTTT	CASNKARVAGGAYTEAFF
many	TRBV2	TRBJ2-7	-	TGTGCCAGCAGTGTTTCGAGGAGCTCCTACGAGCAGTACTTC	CASSVSRSSYEQYF
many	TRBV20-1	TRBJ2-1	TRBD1	TGCAGTGCAAAAAGTGACAGGGGGATATACAATGAGCAGTTCTTC	CSAKSDRGIYNEQFF
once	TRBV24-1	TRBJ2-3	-	TGTGCCACCGAAACAGCAAGTCAGACAGATACGCAGTATTTT	CATETASQTDTQYF
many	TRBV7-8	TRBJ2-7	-	TGTGCCAGCAGCTTTGACGGGAGCTCCTACGAGCAGTACTTC	CASSFDGSSYEQYF
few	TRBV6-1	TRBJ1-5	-	TGTGCCAGCAGTGATACAGGAGGGCGGCCCCAGCATTTT	CASSDTGGRPQHF
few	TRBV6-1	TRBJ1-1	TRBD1	TGTGCCAGCAGTCCAGGACAGGGACGAACTTTCTTT	CASSPGQGRTFF
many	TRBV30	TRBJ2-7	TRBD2	TGTGCCTCTGCAACAGGACTAGTAGCCTACGAGCAGTACTTC	CASATGLVAYEQYF
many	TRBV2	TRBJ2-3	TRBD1	TGTGCCAGCAGACACAGGGGTAGCACAGATACGCAGTATTTT	CASRHRGSTDTQYF
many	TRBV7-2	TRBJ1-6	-	TGTGCCAGCAGCTTAAGGAACACCCTCCACTTT	CASSLRNTLHF
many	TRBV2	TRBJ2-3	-	TGTGCCAGCAGTGGTGGGGGACCAAGCACAGATACGCAGTATTTT	CASSGGGPSTDTQYF
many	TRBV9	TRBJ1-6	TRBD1	TGTGCCAGCAGCGTTCAAGCTGGGACAGGGAATTCACCCCTCCACTTT	CASSVQAGTGNSPLHF
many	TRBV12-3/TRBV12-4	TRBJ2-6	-	TGTGCCAGCAGCGAGAGCTCTGGGGCCAACGTCCTGACTTTC	CASSESSGANVLTF
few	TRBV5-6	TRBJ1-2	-	TGTGCCAGCAGCTTGGGTCGGGTGGATGGCTACACCTTC	CASSLGRVDGYTF
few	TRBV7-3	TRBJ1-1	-	TGTGCCAGCAGCTTGGAGAGGGGGACTGAAGCTTTCTTT	CASSLERGTEAFF
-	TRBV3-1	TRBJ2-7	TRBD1	TGTGCCAGCAGCCAAGGGGACAGGGGGCCTCACGAGCAGTACTTC	CASSQGDRGPHEQYF
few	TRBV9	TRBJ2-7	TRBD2	TGTGCCAGCAGCGTAGCGGGCGGGGGGGGATACGAGCAGTACTTC	CASSVAGGGGYEQYF
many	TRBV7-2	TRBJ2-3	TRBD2	TGTGCCAGCAGCTGGAAACGGGCTAGCGGGGGGGCCGAATCTAGCACAGATACGCAGTATTTT	CASSWKRASGGAESSTDTQYF
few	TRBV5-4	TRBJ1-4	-	TGTGCCAGCAGCTTGGCCGGGTATAATGAAAAACTGTTTTTT	CASSLAGYNEKLFF
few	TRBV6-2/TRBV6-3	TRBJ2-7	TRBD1	TGTGCCAGCAGTTACTCCGGGACAGGGGGATTTGGTGAGCAGTACTTC	CASSYSGTGGFGEQYF
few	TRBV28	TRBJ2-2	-	TGTGCCAGCAGTCCAGAAACCGTGAGGGAGAGGTTCGGGGAGCTGTTTTTT	CASSPETVRERFGELFF
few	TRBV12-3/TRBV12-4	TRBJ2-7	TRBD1	TGTGCCAGCAGTCCGGTACAGGGGATAATGCACGAGCAGTACTTC	CASSPVQGIMHEQYF
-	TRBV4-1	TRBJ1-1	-	TGCGCCAGCGGGGTAACAGGGAGGACTGAAGCTTTCTTT	CASGVTGRTEAFF
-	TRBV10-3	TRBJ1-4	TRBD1	TGTGCCATCAGTGAGCGTCCAATTGACAGGGAAGCTGAAAAACTGTTTTTT	CAISERPIDREAEKLFF
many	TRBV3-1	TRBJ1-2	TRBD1	TGTGCCAGCAGCCAATCAGGGGGAGGTGGCTACACCTTC	CASSQSGGGGYTF
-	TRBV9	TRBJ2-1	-	TGTGCCAGCAGCGTAGGCGCTAGCCCCGACTACAATGAGCAGTTCTTC	CASSVGASPDYNEQFF
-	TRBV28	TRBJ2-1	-	TGTGCCAGCAGTAGGGGGGGCCTCCCGTACAATGAGCAGTTCTTC	CASSRGGLPYNEQFF
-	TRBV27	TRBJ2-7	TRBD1	TGTGCCAGCAGCCGGGACAGTGGTTACGAGCAGTACTTC	CASSRDSGYEQYF
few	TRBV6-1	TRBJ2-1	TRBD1	TGTGCCAGCAGTGAGGGACAGTACAATGAGCAGTTCTTC	CASSEGQYNEQFF
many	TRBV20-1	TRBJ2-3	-	TGCAGTGCTAGGGCCCCCCTCACAGATACGCAGTATTTT	CSARAPLTDTQYF
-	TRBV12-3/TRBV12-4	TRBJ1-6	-	TGTGCCAGCAGCCCACGAGATCCCTATAATTCACCCCTCCACTTT	CASSPRDPYNSPLHF
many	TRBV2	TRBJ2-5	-	TGTGCCAGCAGTGAACATCAGGGGACCCAAGAGACCCAGTACTTC	CASSEHQGTQETQYF
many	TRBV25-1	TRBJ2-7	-	TGTGCCAGCAGCGCCGTCTACGAGCAGTACTTC	CASSAVYEQYF
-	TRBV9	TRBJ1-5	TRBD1	TGTGCCAGCAGCGTAGCAGGGGGTAGCAATCAGCCCCAGCATTTT	CASSVAGGSNQPQHF
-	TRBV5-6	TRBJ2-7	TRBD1	TGTGCCAGCAGCTTGGTGGGACAGTGGGACGAGCAGTACTTC	CASSLVGQWDEQYF
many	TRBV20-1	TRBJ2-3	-	TGCAGTGCTAGAGTCGGCGGCCCGAGCACAGATACGCAGTATTTT	CSARVGGPSTDTQYF
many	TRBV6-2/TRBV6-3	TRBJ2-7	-	TGTGCCAGCAGTTCCAGGGGTTACGAGCAGTACTTC	CASSSRGYEQYF
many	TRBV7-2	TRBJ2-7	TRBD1	TGTGCCAGCAGGATAACAGGGGAAAGCGACGAGCAGTACTTC	CASRITGESDEQYF
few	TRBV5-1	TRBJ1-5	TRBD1	TGCGCCAGCAGCGCCTCGGGGACAGGAGCTCAGCCCCAGCATTTT	CASSASGTGAQPQHF
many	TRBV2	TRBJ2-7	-	TGTGCCAGCAGTGGTTCAGGGGACTACGAGCAGTACTTC	CASSGSGDYEQYF
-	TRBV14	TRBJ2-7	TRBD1	TGTGCCAGCAGCCCTACAGGGGCCCTTGACGAGCAGTACTTC	CASSPTGALDEQYF
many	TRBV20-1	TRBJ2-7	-	TGCAGTGCTAGAGATTTTAGGGGGTGGTACGAGCAGTACTTC	CSARDFRGWYEQYF
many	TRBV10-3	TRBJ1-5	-	TGTGCCATCAGTGAGTCAAGTACATATAGGAGCAATCAGCCCCAGCATTTT	CAISESSTYRSNQPQHF
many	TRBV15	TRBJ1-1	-	TGTGCCACCAGCAGAGAAGGGGATTTGGGCACTGAAGCTTTCTTT	CATSREGDLGTEAFF
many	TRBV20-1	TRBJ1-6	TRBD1	TGCAGTGCTAGTGTCGGGACAGAAGATTCACCCCTCCACTTT	CSASVGTEDSPLHF